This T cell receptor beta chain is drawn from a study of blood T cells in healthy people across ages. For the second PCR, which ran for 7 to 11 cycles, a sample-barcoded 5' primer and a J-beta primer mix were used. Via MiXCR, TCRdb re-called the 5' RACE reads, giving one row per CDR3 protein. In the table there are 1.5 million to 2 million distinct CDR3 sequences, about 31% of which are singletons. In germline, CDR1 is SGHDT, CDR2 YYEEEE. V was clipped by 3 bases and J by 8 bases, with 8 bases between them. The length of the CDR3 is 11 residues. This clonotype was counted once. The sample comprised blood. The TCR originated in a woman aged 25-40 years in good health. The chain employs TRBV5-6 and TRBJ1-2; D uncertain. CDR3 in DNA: TGTGCCAGCAGCTCCCTCCCGGGCTACACCTTC. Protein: CASSSLPGYTF. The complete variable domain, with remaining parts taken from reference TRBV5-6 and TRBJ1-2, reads DAGVTQSPTHLIKTRGQQVTLRCSPKSGHDTVSWYQQALGQGPQFIFQYYEEEERQRGNFPDRFSGHQFPNYSSELNVNALLLGDSALYLCASSSLPGYTFGSGTRLTVV.